The 21 T cell receptor beta chains presented below share a single source sample, sequenced in a study of regulatory T cells in long-lasting Graves disease. Regarding time point: persistent/refractory GD, antithyroid drugs over 5 years with positive TRAb. There was RNA extracted from PBMCs, and the TCR library was made from it. Building the TCR beta libraries relied on iRepertoire HTBI primers, and CDR3 regions underwent Arm-PCR. TCRdb reprocessed the multiplex PCR reads with MiXCR, giving one entry per CDR3 protein. There are approximately 400,000 distinct CDR3 sequences in the sample; 20% to 25% occur only once, and about 26% lies in the top ten. Sample: peripheral blood mononuclear cells (PBMCs), taken when the disease was refractory, from a patient treated with antithyroid drugs. The receptors come from a female donor with Graves disease.

This chain joins TRBV20-1 and TRBJ1-2; 9 positions agree with TRBD1. Trimming cost V 0 bases and J 4 bases; bases outside gene matches: 9. Germline-derived CDR1 and CDR2 are DFQATT and SNEGSKA (reference sequence). The CDR3 sequence is 16 residues long. CDR3 loop: CSARERQGGSAYGYTF. CDR3 nucleotide sequence: TGCAGTGCTAGAGAGCGACAGGGGGGATCCGCCTATGGCTACACCTTC.

This clonotype appeared a few times. A junction end diverges from the germline sequence, so it may reflect a read error. J is TRBJ2-4 and V is TRBV6-2 or TRBV6-3; D not certain. Per germline, CDR1 MNHEY and CDR2 SVGEGT. CDR3 length equals 12 residues. The CDR3 DNA reads TGTGCCAGCGTGGGCACTCACCAAAACTCCAAATTC. It translates to CASVGTHQNSKF.

This clonotype was detected many times. The rearrangement joins TRBV28 to TRBJ1-4; TRBD1 matches 7 bases. This CDR3 is built from 14 residues. CDR1 and CDR2 (germline): MDHEN, SYDVKM. The V and J ends lost 2 bases and 6 bases, in that order; junction bases with no gene match: 3. The CDR3 bases are TGTGCCAGCAGTTTAATAGGGGGCGATGAAAAACTGTTTTTT. Protein product: CASSLIGGDEKLFF. The whole variable domain, remainder taken from reference TRBV28 and TRBJ1-4, is DVKVTQSSRYLVKRTGEKVFLECVQDMDHENMFWYRQDPGLGLRLIYFSYDVKMKEKGDIPEGYSVSREKKERFSLILESASTNQTSMYLCASSLIGGDEKLFFGSGTQLSVL.

The gene calls are TRBV6-2 or TRBV6-3 and TRBJ2-2; TRBD1 aligns across 7 bases. CDR3 size: 22 residues. Germline V CDR1 and CDR2: MNHEY, SVGEGT. The V gene end was trimmed by 5 bases and the J gene end by 0 bases; junction bases not matched to a gene: 24. CDR3 nucleotide sequence: TGTGCCAGCAGTGAAGAGGTGGTCAGGGGGTACAGTATGTTCGCGAACACCGGGGAGCTGTTTTTT. Residues: CASSEEVVRGYSMFANTGELFF.

This CDR3 is CSARDRETGGTEAFF. CDR3 nucleotide sequence: TGCAGTGCTAGAGATAGAGAGACAGGAGGCACTGAAGCTTTCTTT. The rearrangement links TRBV20-1 to TRBJ1-1; possibly TRBD1 for D (6 bases). This CDR3 is built from 15 residues. Germline values: CDR1 DFQATT, CDR2 SNEGSKA (reference sequence). V was trimmed by 0 bases and J by 4 bases, leaving 15 bases between them.

Notes on this clonotype: A much larger clone lies one base from this, so it may be a read error. The J gene is TRBJ1-2, the V gene TRBV5-1, with D possibly matching TRBD1 (5 bases). CDR3 length: 14 residues. From germline, CDR1 is SGHRS and CDR2 YFSETQ. V lost 0 bases and J 4 bases, leaving 10 bases between the germline ends. The CDR3 region is CASSLAQQGYGYTF. DNA for the CDR3: TGCGCCAGCAGCTTGGCACAGCAGGGCTATGGCTACACCTTC.

The rearrangement uses TRBV29-1 and TRBJ2-5, with a possible D match to TRBD1 (6 bases). This CDR3 is built from 12 residues. Trimming left V 3 bases short and J 5 bases short, with 10 bases between. In germline, CDR1 is SQVTM, CDR2 ANQGSEA. CDR3 amino acids: CSVDPQGETQYF. CDR3 bases: TGCAGCGTTGATCCCCAGGGGGAGACCCAGTACTTC. The whole variable domain, remainder taken from reference TRBV29-1 and TRBJ2-5, is SAVISQKPSRDICQRGTSLTIQCQVDSQVTMMFWYRQQPGQSLTLIATANQGSEATYESGFVIDKFPISRPNLTFSTLTVSNMSPEDSSIYLCSVDPQGETQYFGPGTRLLVL.

This clonotype was recorded many times. The V call is TRBV18, the J call TRBJ1-1; D call uncertain. V dropped 8 bases and J dropped 0 bases, with 10 bases sitting between them. This CDR3 has 13 amino acids. Looked up from germline, CDR1 is KGHSH and CDR2 is LQKENI. The CDR3 protein is CASSPSLNTEAFF. The CDR3 DNA is TGTGCCAGCAGCCCCTCCCTGAACACTGAAGCTTTCTTT.

This clonotype was seen more than once but under ten times. The chain is built from TRBV30 and TRBJ2-2, with D maybe TRBD1 (5 bases). The germline gives CDR1 GTSNPN, CDR2 SVGIG (reference sequence). The CDR3 is 16 residues long. The V end was cut by 3 bases, the J end by 3 bases, with 17 bases between. The CDR3 spells CAWRGQGKRHTGELFF. The DNA for the CDR3 is TGTGCCTGGAGGGGGCAGGGCAAGAGGCACACCGGGGAGCTGTTTTTT. The full variable domain, its missing parts supplied by reference TRBV30 and TRBJ2-2, is SQTIHQWPATLVQPVGSPLSLECTVEGTSNPNLYWYRQAAGRGLQLLFYSVGIGQISSEVPQNLSASRPQDRQFILSSKKLLLSDSGFYLCAWRGQGKRHTGELFFGEGSRLTVL.

The V call is TRBV5-1, the J call TRBJ2-7; 7 bases map to TRBD2. The CDR3 runs 15 residues. Germline loops: CDR1 SGHRS, CDR2 YFSETQ. The V and J ends lost 0 bases and 1 base, in that order; junction bases with no gene match: 4. The CDR3 sequence: CASSLDPSGSYEQYF. CDR3 bases: TGCGCCAGCAGCTTGGATCCTAGCGGATCCTACGAGCAGTACTTC.

The gene calls are TRBV7-3 and TRBJ2-3; D possibly corresponds to TRBD2 (5 bases). The CDR3 totals 15 residues. Trimming stripped 4 bases from V and 1 base from J, with 12 bases between. Germline loops: CDR1 SGHTA, CDR2 FQGTGA. The CDR3 sequence is CASSSRGWGTDTQYF. The DNA for the CDR3 is TGTGCCAGCAGCTCTCGGGGATGGGGCACAGATACGCAGTATTTT.

This clonotype was found many times. J is TRBJ1-1 and V is TRBV2; 7 positions agree with TRBD1. Germline trimming cut 7 bases from V and 5 bases from J; bases unmatched to any gene: 13. CDR3 length equals 15 residues. Germline V gene lookup returns CDR1 SNHLY and CDR2 FYNNEI. CDR3 sequence reads: CASINGGQGGTEAFF. The CDR3 bases are TGTGCCAGCATTAATGGGGGGCAGGGGGGGACTGAAGCTTTCTTT.

CDR3 DNA sequence: TGTGCCAGCAGCCTGAGACAGGTTTCTGGTCAGCCCCAGCATTTT. Amino acid sequence: CASSLRQVSGQPQHF. The rearrangement links TRBV7-2 to TRBJ1-5; TRBD1 is a possible D gene (6 bases). CDR1 and CDR2 from the germline V gene are SGHTA and FQGNSA. The CDR3 contains 15 residues. V shed 5 bases and J shed 6 bases, with 17 bases lying between them.

This clonotype came up many times. The chain employs TRBV6-1 and TRBJ2-5; tentative D call: TRBD1 (6 bases). Trimming cost V 5 bases and J 1 base, with 14 bases left between them. Germline loops: CDR1 MNHNS, CDR2 SASEGT. The CDR3 loop spans 15 amino acids. Here the CDR3 reads CASSPGVWVQETQYF. CDR3 sequence (DNA): TGTGCCAGCAGTCCAGGGGTCTGGGTCCAAGAGACCCAGTACTTC.

This clonotype has just a few counts. The V call is TRBV29-1, the J call TRBJ1-1; 9 nucleotides match TRBD1. With 2 bases clipped from V and 7 bases from J, the junction kept 8 bases outside the gene matches. The CDR3 contains 14 residues. The germline V gene has CDR1 SQVTM and CDR2 ANQGSEA. The CDR3 region is CSVEPTGGRSEAFF. In nucleotides, the CDR3 is TGCAGCGTTGAACCGACAGGGGGGCGAAGTGAAGCTTTCTTT.

The sample holds many counts of this clonotype. The chain links TRBV6-5 to TRBJ2-7; perhaps TRBD2 as D (6 bases). Trimming took 0 bases from V and 5 from J, leaving 17 bases between them. Germline V lookup: CDR1 MNHEY, CDR2 SVGAGI. The CDR3 has 16 amino acids. CDR3 DNA sequence: TGTGCCAGCAGTTACTCGATCCGTGGGAGGTGGGACGAGCAGTACTTC. Protein: CASSYSIRGRWDEQYF.

The rearrangement joins TRBV29-1 to TRBJ1-5, with 7 bases lining up with TRBD1. J gave up 0 bases and V 7 bases, and 3 bases lay outside the gene matches. CDR1 is SQVTM, CDR2 ANQGSEA, per germline. The CDR3 spans 13 residues. The CDR3 region is CSAGQHSNQPQHF. The CDR3 coding sequence is TGCAGCGCGGGACAGCATAGCAATCAGCCCCAGCATTTT.

The chain couples TRBV9 to TRBJ1-1; no definite D call. This CDR3 comprises 11 residues. V was pared by 5 bases and J by 6 bases, with 8 bases between. The V gene's germline CDR1 is SGDLS and CDR2 YYNGEE. The CDR3 nucleotides read TGTGCCAGCAGTGACGGCTCTGAAGCTTTCTTT. Translated, it gives CASSDGSEAFF.

The V call is TRBV20-1, the J call TRBJ2-7; 11 bases are a match to TRBD2. CDR1 DFQATT and CDR2 SNEGSKA come from the germline V gene (reference sequence). V lost 3 bases and J lost 3; bases outside the gene matches: 10. The CDR3 spans 16 residues. DNA for the CDR3: TGCAGTGCTAGTTTTCTCGGCCTAGCGGGAGGCTACGAGCAGTACTTC. This sequence encodes CSASFLGLAGGYEQYF.

This clonotype was observed a few times. The chain couples TRBV12-3 or TRBV12-4 to TRBJ1-5, with unresolved D. This CDR3 spans 13 amino acids. The germline V and J ends were trimmed by 0 bases and 8 bases, with 8 bases remaining between them. CDR3 DNA: TGTGCCAGCAGTTTAGCGCAGAAAAAGCCCCAGCATTTT. It is translated as CASSLAQKKPQHF.

This clonotype was picked up many times. This sequence joins TRBV27 and TRBJ1-5; the D gene is possibly TRBD1 (5 bases). Germline CDR1 reads MNHEY; CDR2 reads SMNVEV (reference sequence). CDR3 length: 14 residues. V dropped 3 bases and J dropped 6 bases, with 12 bases sitting between them. The CDR3 DNA reads as TGTGCCAGCAGTTTCCTCGGGGGTGCTCAGCCCCAGCATTTT. It is translated as CASSFLGGAQPQHF.